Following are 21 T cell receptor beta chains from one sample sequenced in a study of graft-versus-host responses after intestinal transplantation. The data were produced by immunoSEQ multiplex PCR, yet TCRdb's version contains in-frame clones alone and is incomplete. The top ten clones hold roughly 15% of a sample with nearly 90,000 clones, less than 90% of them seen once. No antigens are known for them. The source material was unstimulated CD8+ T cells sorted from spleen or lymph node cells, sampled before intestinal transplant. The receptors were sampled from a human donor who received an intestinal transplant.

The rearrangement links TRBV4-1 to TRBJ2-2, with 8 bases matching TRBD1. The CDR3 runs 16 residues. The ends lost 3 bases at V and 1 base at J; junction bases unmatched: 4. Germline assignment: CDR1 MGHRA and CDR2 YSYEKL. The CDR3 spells CASSQETGVNTGELFF. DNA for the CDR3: TGCGCCAGCAGCCAGGAGACAGGGGTGAACACCGGGGAGCTGTTTTTT.

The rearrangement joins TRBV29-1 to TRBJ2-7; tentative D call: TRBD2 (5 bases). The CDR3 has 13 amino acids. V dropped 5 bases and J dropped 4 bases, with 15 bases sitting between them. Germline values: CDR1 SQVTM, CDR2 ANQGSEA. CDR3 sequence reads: CSVQEAQTYEQYF. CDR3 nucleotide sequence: TGCAGCGTTCAGGAGGCACAGACATACGAGCAGTACTTC.

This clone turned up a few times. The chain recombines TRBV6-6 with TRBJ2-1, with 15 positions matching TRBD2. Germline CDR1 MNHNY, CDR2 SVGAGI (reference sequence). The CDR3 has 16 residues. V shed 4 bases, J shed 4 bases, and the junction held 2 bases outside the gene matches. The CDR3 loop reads CASSFGLAGGYNEQFF. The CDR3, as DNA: TGTGCCAGCAGTTTCGGACTAGCGGGGGGGTACAATGAGCAGTTCTTC.

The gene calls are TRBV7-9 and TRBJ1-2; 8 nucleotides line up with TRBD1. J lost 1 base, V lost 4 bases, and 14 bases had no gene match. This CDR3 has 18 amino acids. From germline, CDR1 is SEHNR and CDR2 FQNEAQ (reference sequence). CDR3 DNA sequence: TGTGCCAGCAGCTACACAGGGGGAGTACGGGGGCTTAACTATGGCTACACCTTC. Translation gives CASSYTGGVRGLNYGYTF. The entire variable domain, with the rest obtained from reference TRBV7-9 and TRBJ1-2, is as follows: DTGVSQNPRHKITKRGQNVTFRCDPISEHNRLYWYRQTLGQGPEFLTYFQNEAQLEKSRLLSDRFSAERPKGSFSTLEIQRTEQGDSAMYLCASSYTGGVRGLNYGYTFGSGTRLTVV.

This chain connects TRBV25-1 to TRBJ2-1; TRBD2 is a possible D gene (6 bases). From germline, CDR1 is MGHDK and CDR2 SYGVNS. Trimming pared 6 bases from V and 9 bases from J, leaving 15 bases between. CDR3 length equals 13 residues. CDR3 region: CASSLAFQAEQFF. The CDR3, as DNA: TGTGCCAGCAGCCTAGCGTTTCAAGCTGAGCAGTTCTTC.

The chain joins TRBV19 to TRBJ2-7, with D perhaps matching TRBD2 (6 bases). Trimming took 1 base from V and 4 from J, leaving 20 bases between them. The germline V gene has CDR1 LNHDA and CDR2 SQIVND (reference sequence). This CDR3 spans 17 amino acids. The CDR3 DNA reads TGTGCCAGTAGTATAGTCCCTCACGGGGGAGCTGTTTACGAGCAGTACTTC. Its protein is CASSIVPHGGAVYEQYF. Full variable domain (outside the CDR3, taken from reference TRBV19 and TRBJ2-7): DGGITQSPKYLFRKEGQNVTLSCEQNLNHDAMYWYRQDPGQGLRLIYYSQIVNDFQKGDIAEGYSVSREKKESFPLTVTSAQKNPTAFYLCASSIVPHGGAVYEQYFGPGTRLTVT.

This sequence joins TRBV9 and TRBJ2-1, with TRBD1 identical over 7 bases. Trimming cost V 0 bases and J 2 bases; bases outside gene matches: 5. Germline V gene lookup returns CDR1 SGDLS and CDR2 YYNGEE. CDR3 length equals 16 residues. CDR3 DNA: TGTGCCAGCAGCGTAGGGTCACAGGGGCCCTACAATGAGCAGTTCTTC. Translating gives CASSVGSQGPYNEQFF.

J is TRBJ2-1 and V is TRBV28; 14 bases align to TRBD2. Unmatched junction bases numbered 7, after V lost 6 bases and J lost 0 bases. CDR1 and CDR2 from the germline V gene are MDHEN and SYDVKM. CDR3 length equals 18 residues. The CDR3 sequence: CASSPGLAGASSYNEQFF. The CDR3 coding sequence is TGTGCCAGCAGCCCGGGACTAGCGGGAGCTAGCTCCTACAATGAGCAGTTCTTC.

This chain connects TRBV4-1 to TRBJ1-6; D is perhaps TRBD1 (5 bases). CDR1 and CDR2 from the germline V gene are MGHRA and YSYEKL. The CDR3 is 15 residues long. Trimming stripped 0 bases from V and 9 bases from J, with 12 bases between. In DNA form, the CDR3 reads TGCGCCAGCAGCCAAGAGAGGGGATGGGGTTCACCCCTCCACTTT. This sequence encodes CASSQERGWGSPLHF.

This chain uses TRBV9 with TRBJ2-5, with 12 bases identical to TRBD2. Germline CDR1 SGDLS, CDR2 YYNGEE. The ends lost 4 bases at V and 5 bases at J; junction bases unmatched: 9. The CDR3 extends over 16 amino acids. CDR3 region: CASSPTTSGGQETQYF. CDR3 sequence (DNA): TGTGCCAGCAGCCCTACAACTAGCGGGGGGCAGGAGACCCAGTACTTC.

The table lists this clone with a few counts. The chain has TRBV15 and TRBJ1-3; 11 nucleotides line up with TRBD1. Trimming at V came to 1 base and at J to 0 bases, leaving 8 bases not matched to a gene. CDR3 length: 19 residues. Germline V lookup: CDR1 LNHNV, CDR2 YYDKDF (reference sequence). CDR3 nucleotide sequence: TGTGCCACCAGCAGAGCGTGGACAGGGGGCCCAATCTCTGGAAACACCATATATTTT. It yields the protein CATSRAWTGGPISGNTIYF.

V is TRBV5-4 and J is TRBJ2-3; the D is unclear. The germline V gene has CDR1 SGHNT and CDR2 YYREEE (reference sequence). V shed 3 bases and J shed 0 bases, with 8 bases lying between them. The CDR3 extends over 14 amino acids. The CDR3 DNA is TGTGCCAGCAGCTCCTCCGACAGCACAGATACGCAGTATTTT. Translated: CASSSSDSTDTQYF.

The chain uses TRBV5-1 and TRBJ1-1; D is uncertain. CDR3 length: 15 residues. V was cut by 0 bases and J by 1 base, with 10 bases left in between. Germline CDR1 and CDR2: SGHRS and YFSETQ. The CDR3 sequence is CASSLDLVPNTEAFF. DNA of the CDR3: TGCGCCAGCAGCTTGGATCTGGTCCCGAACACTGAAGCTTTCTTT.

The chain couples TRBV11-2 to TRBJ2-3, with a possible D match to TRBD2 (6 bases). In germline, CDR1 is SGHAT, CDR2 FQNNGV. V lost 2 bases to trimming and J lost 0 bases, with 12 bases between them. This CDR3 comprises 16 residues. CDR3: CASSLTAGPSTDTQYF. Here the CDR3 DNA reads TGTGCCAGCAGCTTAACGGCGGGGCCTAGCACAGATACGCAGTATTTT. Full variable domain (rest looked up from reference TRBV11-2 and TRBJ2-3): EAGVAQSPRYKIIEKRQSVAFWCNPISGHATLYWYQQILGQGPKLLIQFQNNGVVDDSQLPKDRFSAERLKGVDSTLKIQPAKLEDSAVYLCASSLTAGPSTDTQYFGPGTRLTVL.

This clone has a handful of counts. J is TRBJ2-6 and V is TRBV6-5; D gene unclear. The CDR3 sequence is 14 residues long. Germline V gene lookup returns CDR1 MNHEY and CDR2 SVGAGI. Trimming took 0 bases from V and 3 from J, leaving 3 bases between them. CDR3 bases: TGTGCCAGCAGTTACTCGGGTGGGGCCAACGTCCTGACTTTC. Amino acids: CASSYSGGANVLTF.

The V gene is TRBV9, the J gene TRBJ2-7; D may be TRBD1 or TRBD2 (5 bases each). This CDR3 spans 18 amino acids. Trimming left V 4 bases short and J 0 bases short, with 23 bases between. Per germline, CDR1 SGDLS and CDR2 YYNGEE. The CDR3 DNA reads TGTGCCAGCAGCTTATCCCCCGGCCAGTGGGGGTCCTCCTACGAGCAGTACTTC. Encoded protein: CASSLSPGQWGSSYEQYF.

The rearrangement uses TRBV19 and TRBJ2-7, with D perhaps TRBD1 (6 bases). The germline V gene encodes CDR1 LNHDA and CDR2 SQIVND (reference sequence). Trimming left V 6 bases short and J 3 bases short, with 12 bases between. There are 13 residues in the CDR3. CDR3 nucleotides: TGTGCCAGTAGAGGGGGTGACGTCTACGAGCAGTACTTC. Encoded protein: CASRGGDVYEQYF.

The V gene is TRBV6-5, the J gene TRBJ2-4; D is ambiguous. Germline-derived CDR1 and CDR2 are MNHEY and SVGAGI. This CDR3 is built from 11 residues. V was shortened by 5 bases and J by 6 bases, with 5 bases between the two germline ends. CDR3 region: CASSEGNIQYF. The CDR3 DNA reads TGTGCCAGCAGTGAAGGAAACATTCAGTACTTC.

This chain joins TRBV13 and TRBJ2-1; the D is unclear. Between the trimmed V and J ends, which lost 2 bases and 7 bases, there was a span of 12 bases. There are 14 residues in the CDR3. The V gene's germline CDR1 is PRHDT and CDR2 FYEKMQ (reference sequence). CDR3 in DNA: TGTGCCAGCAGCTTAAAGGCCAGTCGAAATGAGCAGTTCTTC. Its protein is CASSLKASRNEQFF. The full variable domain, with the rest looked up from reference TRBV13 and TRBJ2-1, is AAGVIQSPRHLIKEKRETATLKCYPIPRHDTVYWYQQGPGQDPQFLISFYEKMQSDKGSIPDRFSAQQFSDYHSELNMSSLELGDSALYFCASSLKASRNEQFFGPGTRLTVL.

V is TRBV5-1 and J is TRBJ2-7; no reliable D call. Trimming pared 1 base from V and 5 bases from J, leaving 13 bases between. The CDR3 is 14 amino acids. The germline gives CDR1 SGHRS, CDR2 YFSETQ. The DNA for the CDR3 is TGCGCCAGCAGCTTGCTCGGGTCAGGCGACGAGCAGTACTTC. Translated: CASSLLGSGDEQYF.

CDR3 nucleotide sequence: TGCGCCAGCAGCTTCCCAGGGGATCTAGGCTATGGCTACACCTTC. Amino acids: CASSFPGDLGYGYTF. The rearrangement links TRBV5-1 to TRBJ1-2; maybe TRBD1 (6 bases). Between the trimmed V and J ends, which lost 2 bases and 4 bases, there was a span of 15 bases. CDR3 length equals 15 residues. Germline V lookup: CDR1 SGHRS, CDR2 YFSETQ. The full variable domain, in which reference TRBV5-1 and TRBJ1-2 provide the parts outside the CDR3, is KAGVTQTPRYLIKTRGQQVTLSCSPISGHRSVSWYQQTPGQGLQFLFEYFSETQRNKGNFPGRFSGRQFSNSRSEMNVSTLELGDSALYLCASSFPGDLGYGYTFGSGTRLTVV.